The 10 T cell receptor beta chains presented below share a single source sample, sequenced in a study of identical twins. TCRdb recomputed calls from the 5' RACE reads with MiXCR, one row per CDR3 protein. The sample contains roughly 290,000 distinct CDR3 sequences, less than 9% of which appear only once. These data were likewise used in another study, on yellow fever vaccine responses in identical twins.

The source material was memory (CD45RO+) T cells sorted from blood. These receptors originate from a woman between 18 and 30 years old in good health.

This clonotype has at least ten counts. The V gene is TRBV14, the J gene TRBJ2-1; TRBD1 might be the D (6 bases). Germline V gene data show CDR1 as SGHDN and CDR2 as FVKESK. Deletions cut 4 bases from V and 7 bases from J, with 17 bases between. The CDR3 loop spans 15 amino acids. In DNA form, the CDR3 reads TGTGCCAGCAGCCGAACAGGGTTTGTTGGAAATGAGCAGTTCTTC. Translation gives CASSRTGFVGNEQFF.

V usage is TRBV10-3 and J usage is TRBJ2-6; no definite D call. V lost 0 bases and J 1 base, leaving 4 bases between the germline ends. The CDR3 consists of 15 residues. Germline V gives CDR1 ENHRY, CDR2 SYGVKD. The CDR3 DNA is TGTGCCATCAGTGAGTCGCATTCTGGGGCCAACGTCCTGACTTTC. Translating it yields CAISESHSGANVLTF.

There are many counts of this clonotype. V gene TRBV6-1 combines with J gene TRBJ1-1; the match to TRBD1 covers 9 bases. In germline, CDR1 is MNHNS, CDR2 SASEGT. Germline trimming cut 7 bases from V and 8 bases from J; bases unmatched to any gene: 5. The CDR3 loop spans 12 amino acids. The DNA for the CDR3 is TGTGCCAGCAAACGGACAGGGGTAGAAGCTTTCTTT. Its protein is CASKRTGVEAFF.

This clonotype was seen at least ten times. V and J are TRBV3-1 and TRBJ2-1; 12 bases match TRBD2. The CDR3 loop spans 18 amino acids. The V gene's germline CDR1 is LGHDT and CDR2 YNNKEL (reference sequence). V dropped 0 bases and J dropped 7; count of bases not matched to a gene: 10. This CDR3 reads CASSQDGAGLAGWNEQFF. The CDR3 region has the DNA TGTGCCAGCAGCCAAGATGGGGCCGGACTAGCGGGATGGAATGAGCAGTTCTTC.

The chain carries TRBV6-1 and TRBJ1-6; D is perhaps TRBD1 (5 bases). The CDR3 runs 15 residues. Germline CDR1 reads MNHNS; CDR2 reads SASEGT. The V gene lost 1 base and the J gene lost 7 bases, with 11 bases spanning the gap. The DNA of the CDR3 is TGTGCCAGCAGTGAAGTGGGGGGGATCAATTCACCCCTCCACTTT. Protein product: CASSEVGGINSPLHF.

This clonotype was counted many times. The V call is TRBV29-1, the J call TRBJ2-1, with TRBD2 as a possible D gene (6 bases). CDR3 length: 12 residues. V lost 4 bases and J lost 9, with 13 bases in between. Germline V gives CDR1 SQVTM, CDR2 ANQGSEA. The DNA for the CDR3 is TGCAGCGTTGCTGGGGGAGGTGGTGAGCAGTTCTTC. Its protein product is CSVAGGGGEQFF.

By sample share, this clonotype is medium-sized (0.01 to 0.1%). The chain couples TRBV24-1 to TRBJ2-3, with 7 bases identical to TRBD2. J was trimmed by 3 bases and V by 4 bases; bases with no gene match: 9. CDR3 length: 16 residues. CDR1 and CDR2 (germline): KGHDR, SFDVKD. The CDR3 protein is CATSDLAFGGTDTQYF. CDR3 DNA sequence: TGTGCCACCAGTGACCTAGCGTTCGGGGGGACAGATACGCAGTATTTT.

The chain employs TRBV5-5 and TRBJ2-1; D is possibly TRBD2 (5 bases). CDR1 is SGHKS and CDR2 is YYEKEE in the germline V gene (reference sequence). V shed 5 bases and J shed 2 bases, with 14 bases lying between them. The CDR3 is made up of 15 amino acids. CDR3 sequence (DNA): TGTGCCAGCAGATCCAGGACTGAACCCTACAATGAGCAGTTCTTC. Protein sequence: CASRSRTEPYNEQFF.

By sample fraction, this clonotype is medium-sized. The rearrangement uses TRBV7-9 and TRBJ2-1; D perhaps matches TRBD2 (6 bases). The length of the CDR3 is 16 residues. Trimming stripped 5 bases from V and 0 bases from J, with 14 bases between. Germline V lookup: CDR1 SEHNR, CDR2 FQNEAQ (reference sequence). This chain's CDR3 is CASSEVEGLSYNEQFF. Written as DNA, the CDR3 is TGTGCCAGCAGCGAAGTAGAGGGACTCTCCTACAATGAGCAGTTCTTC.

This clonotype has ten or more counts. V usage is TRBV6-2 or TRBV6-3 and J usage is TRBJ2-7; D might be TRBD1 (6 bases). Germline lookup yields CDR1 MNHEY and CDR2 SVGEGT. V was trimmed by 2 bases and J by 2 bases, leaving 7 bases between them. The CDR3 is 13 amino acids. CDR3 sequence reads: CASSYRDTYEQYV. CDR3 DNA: TGTGCCAGCAGTTACCGGGACACCTACGAGCAGTACGTC.